A selection of T cell receptor beta chains follows, all from one sample in a study of radiation and T cells in renal cell carcinoma. Sequencing used immunoSEQ multiplex PCR; TCRdb keeps in-frame clones, though not all of them. The sample has some 120,000 clones, approximately 90% seen once. The starting material was blood, obtained from a patient whose treatment included radiotherapy and nephrectomy. Receptors were obtained from a woman aged 70-85 years with renal cell carcinoma. Both conserved end residues are part of each CDR3. Each record gives: J gene, V gene, CDR3 protein.

TRBJ2-1 | TRBV29-1 | CSDRLASNPNEQFF
TRBJ2-7 | TRBV6-1 | CASSSGAYEQYF
TRBJ2-6 | TRBV5-1 | CASDPGSGANVLTF
TRBJ1-5 | TRBV27 | CASSLDRLINSILHF
TRBJ1-6 | TRBV18 | CASSPRTGDNSPLHF
TRBJ1-1 | TRBV7-6 | CASSLAPGGDTEAFF
TRBJ2-7 | TRBV10-2 | CASSERGLYEQYF
TRBJ1-6 | TRBV9 | CASSDQGRGNSPLHF
TRBJ1-6 | TRBV5-1 | CASSSQGAGNSPLHF
TRBJ1-2 | TRBV15 | CATRAGTGGAYGYTF
TRBJ2-3 | TRBV4-3 | CASSQALATDTQYF
TRBJ2-7 | TRBV5-4 | CASSLDPKSYEQYF
TRBJ1-6 | TRBV14 | CASSYRANNSPLHF
TRBJ2-2 | TRBV6-5 | CATSGRPRGTGELFF
TRBJ2-7 | TRBV9 | CASGEPKRF
TRBJ1-2 | TRBV7-2 | CASSLDQGIGGYTF
TRBJ2-7 | TRBV7-3 | CASSLNQYEQYF
TRBJ2-7 | TRBV6-5 | CASIRTETFYEQYF
TRBJ2-1 | TRBV6-1 | CASSEAMRGNEQFF
TRBJ2-1 | TRBV16 | CASSQPGTGFHEQFF
TRBJ2-7 | TRBV11-2 | CASRRAPGQGTYEQYF
TRBJ2-7 | TRBV11-2 | CASSRRQLGEQYF
TRBJ1-5 | TRBV18 | CASSQSEDQPQHF
TRBJ1-6 | TRBV5-5 | CASSLVVGSEYNSPLHF
TRBJ1-1 | TRBV13 | CASSLDHSMNTEAFF
TRBJ1-6 | TRBV30 | CAWMATGSSYNSPLHF
TRBJ2-1 | TRBV7-8 | CASSLVTSGGVLYNEQFF
TRBJ2-5 | TRBV28 | CASSSQGGGETQYF
TRBJ1-1 | TRBV7-2 | CASSLDRKTTEAFF
TRBJ1-2 | TRBV15 | CATSTRDRGINEGGYTF
TRBJ2-3 | TRBV25-1 | CASSETGSDTQYF
TRBJ2-2 | TRBV7-8 | CASSLGTSGYGELFF
TRBJ2-7 | TRBV19 | CASSHKTSGGFAYEQYF
TRBJ2-7 | TRBV5-6 | CASSSRESYEQYF
TRBJ1-3 | TRBV2 | CASSPSYGNTIYF
TRBJ2-7 | TRBV19 | CASSIGYRGADEQYF
TRBJ2-3 | TRBV29-1 | CSVEPTASSTDTQYF
TRBJ2-7 | TRBV30 | CAWSVSGPYEQYF